This TCR beta chain was profiled in a study of blood T cell repertoires in COVID-19. Sequenced by immunoSEQ multiplex PCR; TCRdb stores in-frame clones only, minus some. The data hold approximately 150,000 clones, with around 90% observed a single time. From germline, CDR1 is SGHRS and CDR2 YFSETQ. There are 14 residues in the CDR3. With V trimmed by 4 bases and J by 8 bases, 9 bases remained unmatched. The V and J genes are TRBV5-1 and TRBJ1-1; TRBD1 matches 9 bases. The receptor's source is a woman aged 60-75 years who had recovered from COVID-19. The sample taken for sequencing was peripheral blood. The CDR3: CASSLGQGMGEAFF. Written as DNA, the CDR3 is TGCGCCAGCAGCCTTGGACAGGGGATGGGGGAAGCTTTCTTT.